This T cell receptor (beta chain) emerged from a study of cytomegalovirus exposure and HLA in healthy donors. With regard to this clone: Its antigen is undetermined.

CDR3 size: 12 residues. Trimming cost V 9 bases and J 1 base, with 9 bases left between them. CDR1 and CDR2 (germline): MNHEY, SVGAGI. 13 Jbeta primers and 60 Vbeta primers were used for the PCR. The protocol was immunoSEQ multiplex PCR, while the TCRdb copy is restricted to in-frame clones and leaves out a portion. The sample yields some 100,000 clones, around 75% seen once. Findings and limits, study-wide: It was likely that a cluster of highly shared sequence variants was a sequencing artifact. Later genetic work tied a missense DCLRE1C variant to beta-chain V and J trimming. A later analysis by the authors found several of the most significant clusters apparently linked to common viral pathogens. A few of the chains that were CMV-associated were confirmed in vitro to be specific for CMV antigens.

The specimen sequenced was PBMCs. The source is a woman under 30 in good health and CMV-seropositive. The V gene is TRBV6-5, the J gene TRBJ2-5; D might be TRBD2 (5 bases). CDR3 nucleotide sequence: TGTGCCAGTGGGGAGCTCCAAGAGACCCAGTACTTC. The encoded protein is CASGELQETQYF.